The 17 T cell receptor beta chains below were found in one sample sequenced in a study of cytomegalovirus exposure and HLA in healthy donors (dated by TCRdb to 2017 to 2019). Library construction relied on the immunoSEQ multiplex PCR assay. TCRdb took this table from immuneACCESS and kept in-frame rearrangements with V and J called. Such tables lack part of the clones; where checked against another copy, unresolved V genes explain under half of the gap, and the rest is unexplained. For this sample there are roughly 190,000 clones; 86% appear just once. The biggest ten clones account for approximately 7.7% of the sample. The sequencing input was PBMCs. Source of these receptors: a young man in good health and CMV-seropositive.

J is TRBJ2-7 and V is TRBV5-1; D possibly corresponds to TRBD2 (6 bases). Germline CDR1 is SGHRS and CDR2 is YFSETQ. Trimming took off 5 bases at V and 1 base at J, with 19 bases between the two ends. There are 16 residues in the CDR3. The CDR3: CASSSRDSTSSYEQYF. The CDR3 region has the DNA TGCGCCAGCAGTTCGCGGGACTCAACATCATCCTACGAGCAGTACTTC.

V is TRBV5-6 and J is TRBJ2-4, with D unresolved. V lost 2 bases and J lost 7, with 4 bases in between. The CDR3 is 11 amino acids. CDR1 and CDR2 (germline): SGHDT, YYEEEE. Here the CDR3 reads CASSFGNIQYF. The CDR3, as DNA: TGTGCCAGCAGCTTTGGGAACATTCAGTACTTC.

This chain uses TRBV6-5 with TRBJ2-1; 8 bases map to TRBD2. V was pared by 0 bases and J by 8 bases, with 6 bases of the junction left unmatched. This CDR3 is 15 amino acids long. Germline CDR1 and CDR2: MNHEY and SVGAGI. The CDR3: CASSYSGGGRDEQFF. Here the CDR3 DNA reads TGTGCCAGCAGTTACTCCGGCGGGGGGCGGGATGAGCAGTTCTTC.

The DNA for the CDR3 is TGTGCCAGCAGTTTATCTTCCGCGACACAAGAGACCCAGTACTTC. This sequence encodes CASSLSSATQETQYF. V gene TRBV27 combines with J gene TRBJ2-5; no firm D call. V lost 0 bases, J lost 2 bases, and 10 bases lay in between. Germline assignment: CDR1 MNHEY and CDR2 SMNVEV (reference sequence). The length of the CDR3 is 15 residues.

The sample holds a few counts of this clone. The chain is built from TRBV7-6 and TRBJ1-6, with TRBD1 matching 9 bases. CDR3 size: 15 residues. J lost 5 bases, V lost 2 bases, and 1 base had no gene match. Germline-derived CDR1 and CDR2 are SGHVS and FNYEAQ. This CDR3 reads CASSLRTGDNSPLHF. The DNA for the CDR3 is TGTGCCAGCAGCTTACGGACAGGGGATAATTCACCCCTCCACTTT.

V gene TRBV30 combines with J gene TRBJ2-1; 8 nucleotides line up with TRBD1. Germline-derived CDR1 and CDR2 are GTSNPN and SVGIG (reference sequence). This CDR3 contains 13 residues. Germline trimming cut 3 bases from V and 8 bases from J; bases unmatched to any gene: 6. The CDR3 nucleotides are TGTGCCTGGAGCCACAGGGGGAGCGATGAGCAGTTCTTC. Translation gives CAWSHRGSDEQFF.

V is TRBV27 and J is TRBJ1-1; 9 bases are a match to TRBD1. The length of the CDR3 is 13 residues. Germline V CDR1 and CDR2: MNHEY, SMNVEV (reference sequence). V was clipped by 0 bases and J by 12 bases; unmatched bases: 5. Written as DNA, the CDR3 is TGTGCCAGCAGTTTATCGAGGGACAGGGTAACTTTCTTT. It codes for CASSLSRDRVTFF.

This clone was observed a single time. This sequence joins TRBV28 and TRBJ2-1; D is possibly TRBD1 (6 bases). This CDR3 contains 13 residues. V was trimmed by 7 bases and J by 6 bases, leaving 13 bases between them. In germline, CDR1 is MDHEN, CDR2 SYDVKM. CDR3 DNA sequence: TGTGCCAGCATTGACAGGAACTTCAATGAGCAGTTCTTC. Translation: CASIDRNFNEQFF. Full variable domain (missing parts from reference TRBV28 and TRBJ2-1): DVKVTQSSRYLVKRTGEKVFLECVQDMDHENMFWYRQDPGLGLRLIYFSYDVKMKEKGDIPEGYSVSREKKERFSLILESASTNQTSMYLCASIDRNFNEQFFGPGTRLTVL.

The chain carries TRBV6-6 and TRBJ2-5; D assignment may be TRBD1 or TRBD2 (6 bases each). The CDR3 runs to 14 residues. The germline V and J ends were trimmed by 8 bases and 1 base, with 14 bases remaining between them. CDR1 and CDR2 (germline): MNHNY, SVGAGI (reference sequence). The CDR3 here is CASGGGTSQETQYF. Here the CDR3 DNA reads TGTGCCAGCGGAGGGGGGACATCCCAAGAGACCCAGTACTTC.

The chain has TRBV2 and TRBJ2-5; TRBD2 aligns across 7 bases. The CDR3 contains 14 residues. Germline CDR1 and CDR2: SNHLY and FYNNEI. V shed 1 base and J 3 bases; nucleotides not matched to a gene: 2. CDR3 nucleotides: TGTGCCAGCAGTGAAGGGACTAGGAAAGAGACCCAGTACTTC. This codes for CASSEGTRKETQYF.

V is TRBV27 and J is TRBJ2-6, with D unclear. There are 13 residues in the CDR3. V lost 6 bases, J lost 1 base, and 4 bases lay in between. The germline V gene encodes CDR1 MNHEY and CDR2 SMNVEV (reference sequence). In DNA, the CDR3 is TGTGCCAGCAGACTATCTGGGGCCAACGTCCTGACTTTC. Protein: CASRLSGANVLTF. Based on the CDR3 plus reference TRBV27 and TRBJ2-6, the full variable domain is EAQVTQNPRYLITVTGKKLTVTCSQNMNHEYMSWYRQDPGLGLRQIYYSMNVEVTDKGDVPEGYKVSRKEKRNFPLILESPSPNQTSLYFCASRLSGANVLTFGAGSRLTVL.

CDR3 residues: CASSLGVNPADTQYF. CDR3 coding DNA: TGTGCCAGCAGCTTAGGGGTTAACCCCGCAGATACGCAGTATTTT. This chain links TRBV13 with TRBJ2-3; no firm D call. Germline V gene sequence: CDR1 PRHDT, CDR2 FYEKMQ (reference sequence). V gave up 0 bases and J gave up 4 bases, with 11 bases separating them. This CDR3 comprises 15 residues. Drawing the rest from reference TRBV13 and TRBJ2-3, the complete variable domain is AAGVIQSPRHLIKEKRETATLKCYPIPRHDTVYWYQQGPGQDPQFLISFYEKMQSDKGSIPDRFSAQQFSDYHSELNMSSLELGDSALYFCASSLGVNPADTQYFGPGTRLTVL.

This chain links TRBV7-6 with TRBJ2-1; 10 bases are a match to TRBD2. The length of the CDR3 is 17 residues. Unmatched junction bases numbered 8, after V lost 1 base and J lost 5 bases. Germline values: CDR1 SGHVS, CDR2 FNYEAQ. The CDR3 loop is CASSLVVAGGFDNEQFF. The CDR3 coding sequence is TGTGCCAGCAGCTTAGTTGTAGCGGGAGGTTTTGACAATGAGCAGTTCTTC.

The V gene is TRBV15, the J gene TRBJ2-3, with D hard to call. CDR1 is LNHNV and CDR2 is YYDKDF in the germline V gene (reference sequence). The CDR3 runs to 15 residues. Trimming took 0 bases from V and 1 from J, leaving 8 bases between them. This chain's CDR3 is CATSRDRSGTDTQYF. CDR3 sequence (DNA): TGTGCCACCAGCAGAGATCGATCCGGCACAGATACGCAGTATTTT.

The chain couples TRBV9 to TRBJ1-6; D gene uncertain. V gave up 3 bases and J gave up 9 bases, with 16 bases separating them. The CDR3 is 15 amino acids. Per the germline V gene, CDR1 is SGDLS and CDR2 is YYNGEE. CDR3 bases: TGTGCCAGCAGCGGTGGGAGGTTGGGGATTTCACCCCTCCACTTT. Its translation: CASSGGRLGISPLHF.

Concerning this clone: Other DNA variants within this sample encode the same CDR3. The rearrangement uses TRBV27 and TRBJ2-7; 7 positions agree with TRBD1. Germline V gene data show CDR1 as MNHEY and CDR2 as SMNVEV (reference sequence). The CDR3 runs to 13 residues. The junction had 1 base not matched to a gene; V was cut back by 3 bases and J by 2 bases. The CDR3 DNA is TGTGCCAGCAGTTTGGGGACAGCCTACGAGCAGTACTTC. Translated, it gives CASSLGTAYEQYF.

The chain recombines TRBV9 with TRBJ2-1; 8 bases map to TRBD1. Germline V gene sequence: CDR1 SGDLS, CDR2 YYNGEE. V was pared by 4 bases and J by 7 bases, with 7 bases of the junction left unmatched. There are 14 residues in the CDR3. The CDR3 coding sequence is TGTGCCAGCAGCCCTTGGACAGGGCAAAATGAGCAGTTCTTC. Translating gives CASSPWTGQNEQFF.